A selection of T cell receptor beta chains follows, all from one sample in a study. TCRdb passed the 5' RACE reads through MiXCR, listing each CDR3 protein once. The sample has just under 65,000 distinct CDR3 sequences; under 25% are singletons. Source material: memory CD4+ T cells sorted from a lymph node. The source of these receptors is a female donor with breast cancer. Both conserved end residues are part of each CDR3. The order of the fields is D gene, clone size, J gene, V gene, CDR3 DNA, CDR3 protein. D genes are given only for firm matches. A row's size may be missing; if present it is once, few, many or a size class.

D: -
size: few
J: TRBJ2-3
V: TRBV29-1
DNA: TGCAGCGTCCTCAGGGACTCGTCTAGCACAGATACGCAGTATTTT
CDR3: CSVLRDSSSTDTQYF

D: -
size: -
J: TRBJ2-5
V: TRBV5-1
DNA: TGCGCCAGCAGCTTGGTGGACAGCCAAGAGACCCAGTACTTC
CDR3: CASSLVDSQETQYF

D: -
size: -
J: TRBJ1-2
V: TRBV4-1
DNA: TGTGCCAGCAGCCTCGCAGGGACCACCTCCTATGGCTACACCTTC
CDR3: CASSLAGTTSYGYTF

D: -
size: -
J: TRBJ2-1
V: TRBV20-1
DNA: TGCAGTGCTCTTCTTGGGAACCCGAGGAATGAGCAGTTCTTC
CDR3: CSALLGNPRNEQFF

D: -
size: few
J: TRBJ2-2
V: TRBV28
DNA: TGTGCCAGCAGTTGGGGGGAGAACACCGGGGAGCTGTTTTTT
CDR3: CASSWGENTGELFF

D: -
size: -
J: TRBJ1-5
V: TRBV7-6
DNA: TGTGCCAGCAGCCCCCTCAATCAGCCCCAGCATTTT
CDR3: CASSPLNQPQHF

D: -
size: many
J: TRBJ1-2
V: TRBV7-2
DNA: TGTGCCAGCAGCTTAGGGGGGGGACCAACTAACTATGGCTACACCTTC
CDR3: CASSLGGGPTNYGYTF

D: TRBD1
size: few
J: TRBJ1-1
V: TRBV20-1
DNA: TGCAGTGCTCACAGGGGGGGGAACACTGAAGCTTTCTTT
CDR3: CSAHRGGNTEAFF

D: TRBD2
size: few
J: TRBJ2-1
V: TRBV12-3/TRBV12-4
DNA: TGTGCCAGCAGGGACCGGGAGGCGCAGTTCTTC
CDR3: CASRDREAQFF

D: TRBD2
size: -
J: TRBJ2-5
V: TRBV7-2
DNA: TGTGCCAGCAGCTTATCAGGACTAGCTGTTAGTGGAGAGACCCAGTACTTC
CDR3: CASSLSGLAVSGETQYF

D: -
size: few
J: TRBJ2-5
V: TRBV28
DNA: TGTGCCAGCAGTCTGAGCGTGGGGCAAGAGACCCAGTACTTC
CDR3: CASSLSVGQETQYF

D: -
size: many
J: TRBJ2-7
V: TRBV7-2
DNA: TGTGCCAGCAGCTCGGCTCGGGGCTACGAGCAGTACTTC
CDR3: CASSSARGYEQYF

D: -
size: many
J: TRBJ2-7
V: TRBV7-2
DNA: TGTGCCAGCCAAGAGGGCGGTCTCTCCTACGAGCAGTACTTC
CDR3: CASQEGGLSYEQYF

D: -
size: -
J: TRBJ2-2
V: TRBV3-1
DNA: TGTGCCAGCAGCCAAGATTTCAGGGGTCTGAACACCGGGGAGCTGTTTTTT
CDR3: CASSQDFRGLNTGELFF

D: TRBD1
size: few
J: TRBJ2-1
V: TRBV6-5
DNA: TGTGCCAGCAGTTACTCCCCGGACAGGGGCTACAATGAGCAGTTCTTC
CDR3: CASSYSPDRGYNEQFF

D: -
size: -
J: TRBJ1-4
V: TRBV4-2
DNA: TGTGCCAGCAGCCACGACAGAACAACTAATGAAAAACTGTTTTTT
CDR3: CASSHDRTTNEKLFF

D: -
size: many
J: TRBJ1-1
V: TRBV20-1
DNA: TGCAGTGCTCCCAACCCCGGTTTTGACACTGAAGCTTTCTTT
CDR3: CSAPNPGFDTEAFF

D: -
size: -
J: TRBJ2-6
V: TRBV5-1
DNA: TGCGCCAGCAGCACTGGGACACAACTCTCTGGGGCCAACGTCCTGACTTTC
CDR3: CASSTGTQLSGANVLTF

D: -
size: -
J: TRBJ2-1
V: TRBV5-1
DNA: TGCGCCAGCAGCCCCTCCCCAGGCTACAATGAGCAGTTCTTC
CDR3: CASSPSPGYNEQFF

D: TRBD1
size: many
J: TRBJ1-4
V: TRBV29-1
DNA: TGCAGCGTTGCCAAGGACAGGGCCGGAAAACTGTTTTTT
CDR3: CSVAKDRAGKLFF

D: -
size: many
J: TRBJ2-2
V: TRBV5-1
DNA: TGCGCCAGCAGCTTGGGTTGGACTTCCACCGGGGAGCTGTTTTTT
CDR3: CASSLGWTSTGELFF

D: TRBD1
size: -
J: TRBJ1-3
V: TRBV20-1
DNA: TGCAGTGCTGAAGGGGGCAGCTCTGGAAACACCATATATTTT
CDR3: CSAEGGSSGNTIYF

D: TRBD1
size: -
J: TRBJ1-1
V: TRBV4-2
DNA: TGTGCCAGCAGCCGTGGACAGGTCATGAACACTGAAGCTTTCTTT
CDR3: CASSRGQVMNTEAFF

D: -
size: -
J: TRBJ1-2
V: TRBV6-5
DNA: TGTGCCAGCAGGACCGGGTCCCTGGCGGGCTACACCTTC
CDR3: CASRTGSLAGYTF

D: -
size: -
J: TRBJ2-5
V: TRBV11-3
DNA: TGTGCCAGCAGCTTACGGGCGGAGACCCAGTACTTC
CDR3: CASSLRAETQYF

D: TRBD1
size: many
J: TRBJ2-5
V: TRBV20-1
DNA: TGCAGTGCCCCAAGGACAGGTTACCTAACAGAGACCCAGTACTTC
CDR3: CSAPRTGYLTETQYF

D: -
size: -
J: TRBJ1-2
V: TRBV7-2
DNA: TGTGCCAGCAGCTTAGCAGGGTCGGATGGCTACACCTTC
CDR3: CASSLAGSDGYTF

D: TRBD1
size: -
J: TRBJ2-5
V: TRBV10-3
DNA: TGTGCCATCAGTGCCGGGACAGGTGGAGAGACCCAGTACTTC
CDR3: CAISAGTGGETQYF

D: -
size: -
J: TRBJ2-7
V: TRBV7-2
DNA: TGTGCCAGCAGCTTAGCGTTAAAGGGGGTATTAAGGTACGAGCAGTACTTC
CDR3: CASSLALKGVLRYEQYF

D: -
size: -
J: TRBJ2-3
V: TRBV7-2
DNA: TGTGCCAGCAGCTCCTCGGGACAACTCACAGATACGCAGTATTTT
CDR3: CASSSSGQLTDTQYF

D: TRBD2
size: -
J: TRBJ2-1
V: TRBV5-6
DNA: TGTGCCAGCAGCTTGTTCCTAGCGGGATCAGGGGCCTACAATGAGCAGTTCTTC
CDR3: CASSLFLAGSGAYNEQFF

D: -
size: few
J: TRBJ1-1
V: TRBV7-9
DNA: TGTGCCAGCAGTGTACATAGGGAAGACCTTGAAGCTTTCTTT
CDR3: CASSVHREDLEAFF

D: -
size: few
J: TRBJ1-3
V: TRBV18
DNA: TGTGCCAGCTCCCCGGACGTTCGCTCTGGAAACACCATATATTTT
CDR3: CASSPDVRSGNTIYF

D: TRBD2
size: -
J: TRBJ2-1
V: TRBV4-3
DNA: TGCGCCAGCAGCCAAGAGGAAGGGACTAGTTCGTTCTTC
CDR3: CASSQEEGTSSFF

D: -
size: few
J: TRBJ2-5
V: TRBV11-3
DNA: TGTGCCAGCAGCTTAGTCCAAGAGACCCAGTACTTC
CDR3: CASSLVQETQYF

D: -
size: many
J: TRBJ2-7
V: TRBV20-1
DNA: TGCAGTGCTAGCAAGAGGGACGAGCAGTACTTC
CDR3: CSASKRDEQYF

D: -
size: -
J: TRBJ2-7
V: TRBV30
DNA: TGTGCCTGGACCCTTGGCGGACGGGGCCTGGAGCAGTACTTC
CDR3: CAWTLGGRGLEQYF

D: -
size: -
J: TRBJ1-5
V: TRBV6-5
DNA: TGTGCCAGCAGTTCCCTCCAAGGGGAGCCCCAGCATTTT
CDR3: CASSSLQGEPQHF

D: -
size: -
J: TRBJ2-7
V: TRBV2
DNA: TGTGCCAGCAGTGAAGAGGTCGGCGAGCAGTACTTC
CDR3: CASSEEVGEQYF

D: TRBD1
size: many
J: TRBJ1-2
V: TRBV7-2
DNA: TGTGCCAGCAGCACGCCGGGACAGCTATGGGGCTACACCTTC
CDR3: CASSTPGQLWGYTF

D: -
size: few
J: TRBJ2-6
V: TRBV6-2/TRBV6-3
DNA: TGTGCCAGCGGCGATGGGGGGGCCTGGGCCAACGTCCTGACTTTC
CDR3: CASGDGGAWANVLTF

D: TRBD2
size: few
J: TRBJ2-2
V: TRBV5-4
DNA: TGTGCCAGCAGCTCCCTAGCGGGAGGGATCACCGGGGAGCTGTTTTTT
CDR3: CASSSLAGGITGELFF

D: TRBD1
size: few
J: TRBJ2-7
V: TRBV20-1
DNA: TGCAGTGCTAGAGTCCAGGACAGGGGGGTATACGAGCAGTACTTC
CDR3: CSARVQDRGVYEQYF

D: -
size: few
J: TRBJ2-1
V: TRBV7-6
DNA: TGTGCCAGCAGCTTAGTGTCTTCCCGGGCAGGAAATGAGCAGTTCTTC
CDR3: CASSLVSSRAGNEQFF

D: -
size: many
J: TRBJ2-5
V: TRBV20-1
DNA: TGCAGTGCTTACCGGGACAATGAAGAGACCCAGTACTTC
CDR3: CSAYRDNEETQYF

D: -
size: few
J: TRBJ1-3
V: TRBV6-2/TRBV6-3
DNA: TGTGCCAGCAGCTCCAAACGACAGTACACTGGGAACACCATATATTTT
CDR3: CASSSKRQYTGNTIYF

D: -
size: -
J: TRBJ2-1
V: TRBV18
DNA: TGTGCCAGCTCACCAGATCTCTCGTACAATGAGCAGTTCTTC
CDR3: CASSPDLSYNEQFF

D: -
size: -
J: TRBJ1-1
V: TRBV19
DNA: TGTGCCAGTAGTCCCCGGACGAACACTGAAGCTTTCTTT
CDR3: CASSPRTNTEAFF

D: -
size: -
J: TRBJ2-7
V: TRBV20-1
DNA: TGCAGTGCTAGTATAAGGCGGGAGCAGTACTTC
CDR3: CSASIRREQYF

D: -
size: -
J: TRBJ1-5
V: TRBV20-1
DNA: TGCAGTGCTACCAGGCCAGGCGAGCCCCAGCATTTT
CDR3: CSATRPGEPQHF